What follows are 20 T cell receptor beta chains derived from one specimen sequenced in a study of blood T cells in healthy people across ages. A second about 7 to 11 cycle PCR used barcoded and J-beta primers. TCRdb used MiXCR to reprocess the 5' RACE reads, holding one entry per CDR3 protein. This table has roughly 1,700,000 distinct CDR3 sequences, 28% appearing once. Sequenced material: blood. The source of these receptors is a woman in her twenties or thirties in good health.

DNA of the CDR3: TGTGCCTGGAGACGGGACAGGGGAGGGGGACTAGCCAAAAACATTCAGTACTTC. It encodes CAWRRDRGGGLAKNIQYF. V usage is TRBV30 and J usage is TRBJ2-4, with 10 positions matching TRBD1. Germline CDR1 is GTSNPN and CDR2 is SVGIG (reference sequence). With V trimmed by 3 bases and J by 0 bases, 11 bases remained unmatched. This CDR3 contains 18 residues.

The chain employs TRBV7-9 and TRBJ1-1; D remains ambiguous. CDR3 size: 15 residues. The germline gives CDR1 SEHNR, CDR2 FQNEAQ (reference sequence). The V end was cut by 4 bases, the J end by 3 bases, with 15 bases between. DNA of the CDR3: TGTGCCAGCAGCTCCGGAGCGTATAGGCACACTGAAGCTTTCTTT. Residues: CASSSGAYRHTEAFF.

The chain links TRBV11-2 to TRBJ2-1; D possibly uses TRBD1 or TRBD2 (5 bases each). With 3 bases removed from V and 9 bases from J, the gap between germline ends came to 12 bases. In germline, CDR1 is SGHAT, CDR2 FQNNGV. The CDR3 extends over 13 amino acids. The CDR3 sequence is CASSFGLQGEQFF. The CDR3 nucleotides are TGTGCCAGCAGCTTTGGACTGCAGGGTGAGCAGTTCTTC.

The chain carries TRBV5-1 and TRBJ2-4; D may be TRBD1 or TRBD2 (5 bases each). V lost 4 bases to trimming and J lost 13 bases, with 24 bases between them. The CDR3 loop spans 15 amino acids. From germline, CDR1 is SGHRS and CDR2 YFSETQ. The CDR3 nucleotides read TGCGCCAGCAGCACGAGGGGCGCCCCCAAAGATGAGCAGTACTTC. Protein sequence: CASSTRGAPKDEQYF.

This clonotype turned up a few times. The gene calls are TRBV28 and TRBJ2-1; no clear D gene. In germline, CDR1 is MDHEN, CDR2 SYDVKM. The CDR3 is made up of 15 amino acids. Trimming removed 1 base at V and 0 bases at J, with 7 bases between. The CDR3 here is CASSLFARSYNEQFF. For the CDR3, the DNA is TGTGCCAGCAGTTTATTCGCGCGCTCCTACAATGAGCAGTTCTTC.

CDR3 region: CAISESRQVFF. In DNA, the CDR3 is TGTGCCATCAGTGAGAGCAGGCAAGTTTTCTTT. The chain is built from TRBV10-3 and TRBJ1-1, with D unresolved. Germline CDR1 reads ENHRY; CDR2 reads SYGVKD. V lost 2 bases and J 13 bases, leaving 11 bases between the germline ends. There are 11 residues in the CDR3.

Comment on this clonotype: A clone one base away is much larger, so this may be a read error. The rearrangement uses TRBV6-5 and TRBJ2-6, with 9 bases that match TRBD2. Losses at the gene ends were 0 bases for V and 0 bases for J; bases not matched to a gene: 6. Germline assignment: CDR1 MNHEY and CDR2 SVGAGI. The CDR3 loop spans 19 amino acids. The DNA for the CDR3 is TGTGCCAGCAGTTACTCTGGGAGCGGGAGGTTCTCTGGGGCCAACGTCCTGACTTTC. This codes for CASSYSGSGRFSGANVLTF.

DNA of the CDR3: TGTGCCAGCAGTGGGGGTGGGACTGGAGCCTACAATGAGCAGTACTTC. Its protein is CASSGGGTGAYNEQYF. The V call is TRBV28, the J call TRBJ2-5; weak D call: TRBD2 (6 bases). The germline CDR1 and CDR2 sequences are MDHEN and SYDVKM. The V end was cut by 5 bases, the J end by 11 bases, with 27 bases between. CDR3 length equals 16 residues.

The DNA of the CDR3 is TGCAGTGCTAGAGGGCCTAGGATGGGCACTGAAGCTTTCTTT. It encodes CSARGPRMGTEAFF. This chain uses TRBV20-1 with TRBJ1-1; D is unresolved. The germline V gene has CDR1 DFQATT and CDR2 SNEGSKA (reference sequence). The CDR3 is 14 residues long. V was shortened by 1 base and J by 4 bases, with 13 bases between the two germline ends.

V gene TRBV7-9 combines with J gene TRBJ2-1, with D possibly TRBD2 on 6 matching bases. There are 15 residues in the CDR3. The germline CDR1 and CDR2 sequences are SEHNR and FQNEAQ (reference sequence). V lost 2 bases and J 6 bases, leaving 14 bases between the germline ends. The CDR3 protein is CASSLTGERGNEQFF. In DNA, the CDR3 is TGTGCCAGCAGCTTAACGGGAGAGAGGGGCAATGAGCAGTTCTTC.

CDR3 region: CSARDPTGGETQYF. CDR3 nucleotides: TGCAGTGCTAGAGATCCCACAGGTGGAGAGACCCAGTACTTC. The chain combines TRBV20-1 with TRBJ2-5; D may be TRBD1 (5 bases). CDR1 and CDR2 (germline): DFQATT, SNEGSKA (reference sequence). There are 14 residues in the CDR3. V lost 0 bases, J lost 4 bases, and 12 bases lay in between.

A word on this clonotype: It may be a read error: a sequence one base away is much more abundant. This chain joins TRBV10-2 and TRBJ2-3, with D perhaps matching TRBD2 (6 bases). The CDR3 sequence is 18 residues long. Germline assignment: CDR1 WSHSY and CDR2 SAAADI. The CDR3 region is CASSESFGTTTSTDAQYF. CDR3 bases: TGCGCCAGCAGTGAGTCTTTTGGGACGACAACTAGCACAGATGCGCAGTATTTT.

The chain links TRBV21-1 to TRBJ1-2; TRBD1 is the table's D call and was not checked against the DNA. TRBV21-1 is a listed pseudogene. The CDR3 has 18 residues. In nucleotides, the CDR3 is TGTGCCAGCAGCCCCCGCAGGGGCCCAAATCTGAATAACTATGGCTACACCTTC. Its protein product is CASSPRRGPNLNNYGYTF.

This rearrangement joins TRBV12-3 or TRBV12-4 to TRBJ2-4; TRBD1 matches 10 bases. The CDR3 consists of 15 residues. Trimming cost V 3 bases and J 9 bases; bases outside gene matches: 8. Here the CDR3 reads CASSFGGTGVSIQYF. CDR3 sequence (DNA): TGTGCCAGCAGTTTCGGGGGGACAGGGGTAAGCATTCAGTACTTC.

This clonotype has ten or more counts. For the CDR3, the DNA is TGCGCCAGCAGCCAATTTCGGGACGTATACGGAGAGACCCAGTACTTC. Protein product: CASSQFRDVYGETQYF. The chain carries TRBV4-3 and TRBJ2-5, with D tentatively TRBD1 or TRBD2 (5 bases each). Germline CDR1 LGHNA, CDR2 YSLEER. The CDR3 extends over 16 amino acids. The V end lost 2 bases, the J end lost 4 bases, and 17 bases lay between the germline ends.

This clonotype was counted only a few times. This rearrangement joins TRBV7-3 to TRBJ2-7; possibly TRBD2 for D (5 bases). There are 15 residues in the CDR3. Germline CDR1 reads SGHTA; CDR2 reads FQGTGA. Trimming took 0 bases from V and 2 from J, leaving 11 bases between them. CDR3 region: CASSLTPGSPYEQYF. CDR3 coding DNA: TGTGCCAGCAGCTTAACCCCGGGATCTCCCTACGAGCAGTACTTC.

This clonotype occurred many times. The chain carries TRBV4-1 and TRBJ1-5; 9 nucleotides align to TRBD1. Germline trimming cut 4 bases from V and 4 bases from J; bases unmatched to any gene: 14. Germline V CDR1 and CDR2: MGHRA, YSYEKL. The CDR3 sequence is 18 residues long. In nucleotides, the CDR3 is TGCGCCAGCAGCCCCCCGGGACAGGGTTGGGGTGCGAATCAGCCCCAGCATTTT. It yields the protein CASSPPGQGWGANQPQHF.

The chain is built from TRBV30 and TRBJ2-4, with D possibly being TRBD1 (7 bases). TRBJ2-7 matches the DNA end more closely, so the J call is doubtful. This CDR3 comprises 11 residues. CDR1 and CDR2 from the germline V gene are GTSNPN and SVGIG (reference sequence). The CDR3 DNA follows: TGTGCCTGGTCAGGGGGGAGCGAGCAGTACTTC. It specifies CAWSGGSEQYF.

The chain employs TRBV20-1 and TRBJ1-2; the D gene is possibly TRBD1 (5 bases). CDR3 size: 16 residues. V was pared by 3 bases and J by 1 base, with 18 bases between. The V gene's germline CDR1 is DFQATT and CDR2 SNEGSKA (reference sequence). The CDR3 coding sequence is TGCAGTGCTAGGGGCGGTTTTCCAGGGAATAACTATGGCTACACCTTC. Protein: CSARGGFPGNNYGYTF.

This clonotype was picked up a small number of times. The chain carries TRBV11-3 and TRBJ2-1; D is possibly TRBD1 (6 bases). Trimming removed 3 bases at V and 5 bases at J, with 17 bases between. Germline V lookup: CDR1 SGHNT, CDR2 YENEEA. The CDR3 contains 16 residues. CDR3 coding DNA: TGTGCCAGCAGCTTGGGGGCGAGGGAGTACCACAATGAGCAGTTCTTC. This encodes CASSLGAREYHNEQFF.